The 12 T cell receptor beta chains below all came from one sample that was sequenced in a study of shared clonotypes between healthy human individuals. Sequencing used immunoSEQ multiplex PCR; TCRdb keeps in-frame clones, though not all of them. The repertoire has fewer than 1.8 million clones, approximately 98.5% of them found once; the top ten carry 0.3% to 0.45%. Sequenced: naive CD4+ T cells sorted from blood. Subset specified: CD45RA+ positively selected. The receptors here all came from a man aged 30 to 45 in good health.

The rearrangement links TRBV9 to TRBJ2-1, with D perhaps TRBD2 (6 bases). Germline lookup yields CDR1 SGDLS and CDR2 YYNGEE. The ends were cut back, 6 bases at V and 2 bases at J, with 12 bases in the middle. The CDR3 covers 14 residues. The CDR3 DNA reads as TGTGCCAGCAAGACGGGGGAGGCCTACAATGAGCAGTTCTTC. It codes for CASKTGEAYNEQFF.

The chain couples TRBV5-4 to TRBJ1-2, with D hard to call. CDR1 is SGHNT, CDR2 YYREEE, per germline (reference sequence). Deletions cut 0 bases from V and 6 bases from J, with 3 bases between. The CDR3 is 11 amino acids. CDR3 DNA: TGTGCCAGCAGCTTGGACCATGGCTACACCTTC. Protein: CASSLDHGYTF.

The chain has TRBV4-3 and TRBJ2-7, with a tentative D call TRBD2 (5 bases). Trimming took off 0 bases at V and 2 bases at J, with 17 bases between the two ends. The V gene's germline CDR1 is LGHNA and CDR2 YSLEER. The CDR3 is 17 residues long. The CDR3 region has the DNA TGCGCCAGCAGCCAAGAACATGGACTCACCCGTACCTACGAGCAGTACTTC. Protein product: CASSQEHGLTRTYEQYF.

This chain joins TRBV28 and TRBJ2-3; 9 bases are shared with TRBD2. V gave up 3 bases and J gave up 2 bases; unmatched junction bases: 6. Germline V gives CDR1 MDHEN, CDR2 SYDVKM. The CDR3 totals 16 residues. The DNA for the CDR3 is TGTGCCAGCAGTTTTAAGGGACTAGCAAACACAGATACGCAGTATTTT. Translated: CASSFKGLANTDTQYF.

The V call is TRBV2, the J call TRBJ1-2; D possibly corresponds to TRBD1 (5 bases). V was shortened by 4 bases and J by 1 base, with 10 bases between the two germline ends. Per the germline V gene, CDR1 is SNHLY and CDR2 is FYNNEI. CDR3 length: 14 amino acids. CDR3 sequence (DNA): TGTGCCAGCAGTGCCAGGGTAAATAACTATGGCTACACCTTC. Its protein is CASSARVNNYGYTF.

This chain connects TRBV18 to TRBJ2-7; D not resolved. Germline assignment: CDR1 KGHSH and CDR2 LQKENI. The length of the CDR3 is 16 residues. V lost 6 bases and J 4 bases, leaving 22 bases between the germline ends. DNA of the CDR3: TGTGCCAGCTCTCTATCGCAGGTCTCGGAAGGGTACGAGCAGTACTTC. Its translation is CASSLSQVSEGYEQYF.

J is TRBJ2-7 and V is TRBV5-1; TRBD1 might be the D (5 bases). Trimming removed 1 base at V and 6 bases at J, with 14 bases between. Germline V gives CDR1 SGHRS, CDR2 YFSETQ. The CDR3 is made up of 14 amino acids. The CDR3 reads CASSLSRVPGEQYF. CDR3 nucleotides: TGCGCCAGCAGCTTGAGCAGGGTGCCTGGCGAGCAGTACTTC.

This chain joins TRBV6-1 and TRBJ2-1; 11 positions match TRBD2. The germline gives CDR1 MNHNS, CDR2 SASEGT. J was trimmed by 6 bases and V by 7 bases; bases with no gene match: 5. The CDR3 contains 14 residues. Here the CDR3 reads CASKLAGGSNEQFF. CDR3 bases: TGTGCCAGCAAGCTAGCGGGAGGTTCCAATGAGCAGTTCTTC.

V and J are TRBV28 and TRBJ1-5; TRBD1 matches at 9 bases. The CDR3 covers 16 residues. Germline CDR1 MDHEN, CDR2 SYDVKM. V shed 2 bases, J shed 5 bases, and the junction held 7 bases outside the gene matches. CDR3 nucleotides: TGTGCCAGCAGTTTAGCACAGGGGGCGTTCGATCAGCCCCAGCATTTT. Translation: CASSLAQGAFDQPQHF.

The genes are TRBV5-4 and TRBJ2-7, with a weak D call TRBD2 (7 bases). The CDR3 is 15 residues long. The germline gives CDR1 SGHNT, CDR2 YYREEE (reference sequence). V lost 4 bases, J lost 1 base, and 15 bases lay in between. The chain's CDR3 is CASSHGGLKSYEQYF. Written as DNA, the CDR3 is TGTGCCAGCAGCCACGGGGGGCTGAAGTCCTACGAGCAGTACTTC.

The rearrangement links TRBV18 to TRBJ1-2; 11 bases are a match to TRBD1. Trimming took 3 bases from V and 8 from J; bases not matched to a gene: 11. The CDR3 spans 16 residues. CDR1 KGHSH and CDR2 LQKENI come from the germline V gene. This chain's CDR3 is CASSPRDRGTGGGYTF. The CDR3 DNA reads as TGTGCCAGCTCACCGCGGGACAGGGGGACCGGTGGAGGCTACACCTTC.

The chain recombines TRBV28 with TRBJ1-2; the match to TRBD1 covers 10 bases. Trimming removed 3 bases from V and 7 bases from J; junction bases left unmatched: 2. Germline CDR1 is MDHEN and CDR2 is SYDVKM. There are 13 residues in the CDR3. The CDR3 here is CASSLGTGVGYTF. In DNA form, the CDR3 reads TGTGCCAGCAGTTTGGGGACAGGGGTTGGCTACACCTTC.